The 32 T cell receptor beta chains reported below all come from one sample, sequenced in a study of T cell responses to AZD1222 COVID-19 vaccine. The repertoire was sequenced with immunoSEQ multiplex PCR; TCRdb's copy has only in-frame clones and lacks some. The table includes more than 150,000 clones, roughly 91% detected once. Sample: peripheral blood, taken 28 days after the second AZD1222 dose. Receptors originate from an adult who received the AZD1222 COVID-19 vaccine.

V gene TRBV13 combines with J gene TRBJ2-1; D possibly corresponds to TRBD2 (5 bases). Germline loops: CDR1 PRHDT, CDR2 FYEKMQ (reference sequence). The CDR3 is 13 amino acids. V lost 1 base, J lost 8 bases, and 9 bases lay in between. The CDR3 coding sequence is TGTGCCAGCAGCTTAGCTAGCATCGATGAGCAGTTCTTC. Its translation is CASSLASIDEQFF.

This chain links TRBV4-3 with TRBJ2-3; 9 bases agree with TRBD1. J gave up 4 bases and V 4 bases, and 9 bases lay outside the gene matches. The CDR3 length is 16 residues. Germline V gives CDR1 LGHNA, CDR2 YSLEER. CDR3 amino acids: CASSRTEGQGADTQYF. The CDR3 nucleotides read TGCGCCAGCAGCCGAACCGAGGGACAGGGCGCAGATACGCAGTATTTT.

This chain uses TRBV7-3 with TRBJ2-1, with a possible D match to TRBD2 (6 bases). This CDR3 is built from 15 residues. V was clipped by 2 bases and J by 5 bases, with 13 bases between them. Germline-derived CDR1 and CDR2 are SGHTA and FQGTGA. CDR3 residues: CASSLRGTKDNEQFF. DNA of the CDR3: TGTGCCAGCAGCTTACGGGGGACGAAGGACAATGAGCAGTTCTTC.

The gene calls are TRBV5-1 and TRBJ2-3; 7 nucleotides agree with TRBD2. CDR3 size: 14 residues. J was trimmed by 5 bases and V by 1 base; bases with no gene match: 4. CDR1 SGHRS and CDR2 YFSETQ come from the germline V gene. The CDR3 DNA follows: TGCGCCAGCAGCTTGCGGGAGGCGGGAGATACGCAGTATTTT. This translates into CASSLREAGDTQYF.

The chain employs TRBV9 and TRBJ2-7; 12 bases are shared with TRBD2. The CDR3 spans 15 residues. Germline V CDR1 and CDR2: SGDLS, YYNGEE. Unmatched junction bases numbered 5, after V lost 3 bases and J lost 4 bases. The CDR3: CASSARTSGMYEQYF. In nucleotides, the CDR3 is TGTGCCAGCAGCGCGAGGACTAGCGGGATGTACGAGCAGTACTTC.

This clone was detected only once. The rearrangement joins TRBV30 to TRBJ2-7, with 8 bases aligning to TRBD2. The CDR3 runs to 16 residues. The V gene's germline CDR1 is GTSNPN and CDR2 SVGIG (reference sequence). V trimming: 2 bases; J trimming: 4 bases; junction bases outside the gene matches: 13. The CDR3 here is CAWSFPGVAGLYEQYF. The CDR3 nucleotides are TGTGCCTGGAGTTTCCCTGGGGTAGCGGGATTATACGAGCAGTACTTC.

A single count supports this clone. The genes are TRBV5-1 and TRBJ2-5; D assignment may be TRBD1 or TRBD2 (5 bases each). Germline V gives CDR1 SGHRS, CDR2 YFSETQ. The CDR3 is 15 amino acids. V lost 2 bases to trimming and J lost 4 bases, with 15 bases between them. CDR3 protein: CASSFQSERGETQYF. CDR3 nucleotide sequence: TGCGCCAGCAGCTTCCAATCCGAGAGGGGAGAGACCCAGTACTTC.

In its sample, this clone was seen once. This chain connects TRBV5-1 to TRBJ2-7, with 7 bases matching TRBD2. CDR1 and CDR2 (germline): SGHRS, YFSETQ. Losses at the gene ends were 3 bases for V and 1 base for J; bases not matched to a gene: 19. The CDR3 is made up of 19 amino acids. The CDR3 coding sequence is TGCGCCAGCAGCTGCAGGACTAGTAGGCCTCTTAGGATTTCCTACGAGCAGTACTTC. Translating it yields CASSCRTSRPLRISYEQYF.

CDR3 protein: CASSIYWRTGGQETQYF. Here the CDR3 DNA reads TGTGCCAGTAGTATCTACTGGCGGACAGGGGGCCAAGAGACCCAGTACTTC. This chain joins TRBV19 and TRBJ2-5; TRBD1 matches 10 bases. The CDR3 runs 17 residues. Germline-derived CDR1 and CDR2 are LNHDA and SQIVND (reference sequence). The V gene end was trimmed by 3 bases and the J gene end by 1 base; junction bases not matched to a gene: 8.

This chain links TRBV5-5 with TRBJ2-7; D is undetermined. From germline, CDR1 is SGHKS and CDR2 YYEKEE (reference sequence). The CDR3 runs to 12 residues. The germline V and J ends were trimmed by 4 bases and 4 bases, with 9 bases remaining between them. CDR3 in amino acids: CASSIHGYEQYF. The CDR3 region has the DNA TGTGCCAGCAGCATACACGGATACGAGCAGTACTTC.

V gene TRBV19 combines with J gene TRBJ2-1, with D possibly TRBD1 on 6 matching bases. This CDR3 is built from 13 residues. V gave up 6 bases and J gave up 8 bases, with 14 bases separating them. Germline V gene data show CDR1 as LNHDA and CDR2 as SQIVND (reference sequence). Here the CDR3 DNA reads TGTGCCAGTAGGCTTCAAACAGGGTATGAGCAGTTCTTC. The encoded protein is CASRLQTGYEQFF.

This chain connects TRBV9 to TRBJ2-7, with TRBD2 matching 11 bases. Germline V gene sequence: CDR1 SGDLS, CDR2 YYNGEE. J gave up 3 bases and V 3 bases, and 8 bases lay outside the gene matches. The CDR3 consists of 16 residues. This CDR3 is CASSARETSGNYEQYF. In DNA, the CDR3 is TGTGCCAGCAGCGCCAGGGAGACTAGCGGGAACTACGAGCAGTACTTC.

The chain employs TRBV18 and TRBJ2-1; 12 positions match TRBD2. The length of the CDR3 is 15 residues. J gave up 7 bases and V 4 bases, and 5 bases lay outside the gene matches. In germline, CDR1 is KGHSH, CDR2 LQKENI. The CDR3 DNA reads as TGTGCCAGCTCACGACTAGCGGGAGTTGGTAATGAGCAGTTCTTC. As protein: CASSRLAGVGNEQFF.

The chain joins TRBV29-1 to TRBJ2-3, with 14 bases identical to TRBD2. The V gene's germline CDR1 is SQVTM and CDR2 ANQGSEA. The CDR3 extends over 20 amino acids. Trimming removed 7 bases from V and 0 bases from J; junction bases left unmatched: 18. The CDR3 loop is CSARQGAGLAGGSSTDTQYF. DNA of the CDR3: TGCAGCGCTCGCCAGGGGGCCGGACTAGCGGGGGGATCTAGCACAGATACGCAGTATTTT.

This clone appeared once. The chain couples TRBV28 to TRBJ2-7; 7 nucleotides line up with TRBD1. Germline values: CDR1 MDHEN, CDR2 SYDVKM. The CDR3 has 14 amino acids. The V segment lost 5 bases and the J segment 6 bases; nucleotides outside the gene matches: 10. The CDR3 DNA reads TGTGCCAGCAGTAAGGGACAGTCGCCCTCCGAGCAGTACTTC. Encoded protein: CASSKGQSPSEQYF.

The chain has TRBV9 and TRBJ2-1; 7 nucleotides match TRBD1. The CDR3 contains 13 residues. Trimming took 3 bases from V and 8 from J; bases not matched to a gene: 5. Per the germline V gene, CDR1 is SGDLS and CDR2 is YYNGEE. The DNA for the CDR3 is TGTGCCAGCAGCGGAACTGGGACAGATGAGCAGTTCTTC. As protein: CASSGTGTDEQFF.

This clone was found a few times. V gene TRBV27 combines with J gene TRBJ2-7; 8 positions match TRBD2. CDR3 length equals 16 residues. V was clipped by 1 base and J by 7 bases; unmatched bases: 12. Per the germline V gene, CDR1 is MNHEY and CDR2 is SMNVEV (reference sequence). CDR3 sequence (DNA): TGTGCCAGCAGTTTATTTGGCGGGAGGCCCCTCCGGGAGCAGTACTTC. This encodes CASSLFGGRPLREQYF.

This rearrangement joins TRBV6-5 to TRBJ2-2; no clear D gene. The V end lost 6 bases, the J end lost 2 bases, and 4 bases lay between the germline ends. The CDR3 contains 12 residues. Germline CDR1 is MNHEY and CDR2 is SVGAGI. In DNA, the CDR3 is TGTGCCAGCAGCCTAAACACCGGGGAGCTGTTTTTT. It encodes CASSLNTGELFF.

Only one count was recorded for this clone. The chain has TRBV9 and TRBJ2-5; possibly TRBD1 for D (7 bases). The germline V gene has CDR1 SGDLS and CDR2 YYNGEE. V was clipped by 0 bases and J by 9 bases, with 18 bases between them. The CDR3 loop spans 15 amino acids. This CDR3 reads CASSVGPRGEEAQYF. CDR3 nucleotide sequence: TGTGCCAGCAGCGTAGGACCCAGGGGGGAGGAGGCCCAGTACTTC.

Here the CDR3 DNA reads TGTGCCAGCACCCTCGGGACTAGCGGAAGGGGACTCCCAGATACGCAGTATTTT. Protein: CASTLGTSGRGLPDTQYF. J is TRBJ2-3 and V is TRBV27; 11 positions match TRBD2. CDR1 is MNHEY and CDR2 is SMNVEV in the germline V gene (reference sequence). The CDR3 consists of 18 residues. The trim removed 7 bases at V and 4 bases at J, leaving 16 bases unmatched.

The DNA of the CDR3 is TGCGCCAGCAGCATGCTTAGCACAGATACGCAGTATTTT. Its protein is CASSMLSTDTQYF. This chain links TRBV4-3 with TRBJ2-3, with D unresolved. Germline V lookup: CDR1 LGHNA, CDR2 YSLEER. CDR3 size: 13 residues. V was cut by 5 bases and J by 0 bases, with 6 bases left in between.

This rearrangement joins TRBV3-1 (or the pseudogene TRBV3-2) to TRBJ2-6, with no clear D. This CDR3 is built from 15 residues. V lost 0 bases, J lost 4 bases, and 7 bases lay in between. Germline V CDR1 and CDR2: LGHDT, YNNKEL (reference sequence). The CDR3 protein is CASSQDGSGANVLTF. CDR3 nucleotides: TGTGCCAGCAGCCAAGATGGGTCGGGGGCCAACGTCCTGACTTTC.

J is TRBJ1-2 and V is TRBV27; D may be TRBD1 (6 bases). The CDR3 contains 15 residues. Germline CDR1 is MNHEY and CDR2 is SMNVEV (reference sequence). Trimming shortened V by 4 bases and J by 0 bases, and 12 bases separated the two germline ends. The CDR3 DNA sequence: TGTGCCAGCAGTTCCGACAGGAATTCTAACTATGGCTACACCTTC. This encodes CASSSDRNSNYGYTF.

The rearrangement links TRBV7-9 to TRBJ2-7; D ambiguous. There are 14 residues in the CDR3. The germline V and J ends were trimmed by 1 base and 5 bases, with 12 bases remaining between them. Germline loops: CDR1 SEHNR, CDR2 FQNEAQ (reference sequence). CDR3 amino acids: CASSLEVVPHEQYF. The CDR3 region has the DNA TGTGCCAGCAGCTTAGAAGTAGTCCCTCACGAGCAGTACTTC. Full variable domain (missing parts from reference TRBV7-9 and TRBJ2-7): DTGVSQNPRHKITKRGQNVTFRCDPISEHNRLYWYRQTLGQGPEFLTYFQNEAQLEKSRLLSDRFSAERPKGSFSTLEIQRTEQGDSAMYLCASSLEVVPHEQYFGPGTRLTVT.

V gene TRBV3-1 (or the pseudogene TRBV3-2) combines with J gene TRBJ2-1; D is uncertain. V lost 4 bases, J lost 0 bases, and 13 bases lay in between. The CDR3 sequence is 16 residues long. Germline V gene lookup returns CDR1 LGHDT and CDR2 YNNKEL (reference sequence). CDR3 in amino acids: CASSLIWWSSYNEQFF. Written as DNA, the CDR3 is TGTGCCAGCAGCCTCATCTGGTGGAGCTCCTACAATGAGCAGTTCTTC.

The chain joins TRBV10-3 to TRBJ1-1; D might be TRBD1 (6 bases). The germline gives CDR1 ENHRY, CDR2 SYGVKD. Trimming cost V 6 bases and J 2 bases, with 13 bases left between them. This CDR3 has 14 amino acids. The CDR3 coding sequence is TGTGCCATCAGGACGACAGGCACCAACACTGAAGCTTTCTTT. It encodes CAIRTTGTNTEAFF.

The chain links TRBV19 to TRBJ2-3; 9 bases align to TRBD2. Per the germline V gene, CDR1 is LNHDA and CDR2 is SQIVND (reference sequence). CDR3 size: 15 residues. The V segment lost 1 base and the J segment 5 bases; nucleotides outside the gene matches: 4. CDR3 loop: CASSIAGGRGDTQYF. The CDR3 region has the DNA TGTGCCAGTAGTATAGCCGGCGGGAGGGGAGATACGCAGTATTTT.

The rearrangement joins TRBV27 to TRBJ1-2; TRBD1 is a possible D gene (5 bases). The CDR3 runs to 15 residues. Germline V gives CDR1 MNHEY, CDR2 SMNVEV (reference sequence). V was trimmed by 2 bases and J by 4 bases, leaving 14 bases between them. DNA for the CDR3: TGTGCCAGCAGTTTAACGGGGGTCGGCGCCTATGGCTACACCTTC. Translated: CASSLTGVGAYGYTF.

The V gene is TRBV9, the J gene TRBJ2-3; TRBD2 is a possible D gene (7 bases). The CDR3 consists of 15 residues. Trimming stripped 4 bases from V and 0 bases from J, with 12 bases between. CDR1 is SGDLS and CDR2 is YYNGEE in the germline V gene. As DNA, the CDR3 is TGTGCCAGCAGCCAAGGGGGGGTCAGCACAGATACGCAGTATTTT. It yields the protein CASSQGGVSTDTQYF. The whole variable domain, filled in from reference TRBV9 and TRBJ2-3, reads DSGVTQTPKHLITATGQRVTLRCSPRSGDLSVYWYQQSLDQGLQFLIQYYNGEERAKGNILERFSAQQFPDLHSELNLSSLELGDSALYFCASSQGGVSTDTQYFGPGTRLTVL.

This rearrangement joins TRBV7-2 to TRBJ2-2; 8 positions match TRBD1. The CDR3 has 17 amino acids. CDR1 is SGHTA, CDR2 FQGNSA, per germline. With 5 bases clipped from V and 2 bases from J, the junction kept 10 bases outside the gene matches. The CDR3: CASSHPGAGGNTGELFF. The CDR3 nucleotides read TGTGCCAGCAGCCACCCCGGGGCAGGGGGCAACACCGGGGAGCTGTTTTTT.

This clone was seen a handful of times. The CDR3 DNA sequence: TGTGCCAGCAGTGGGACAGGGCTAAATAATTCACCCCTCCACTTT. It encodes CASSGTGLNNSPLHF. The J gene is TRBJ1-6, the V gene TRBV28, with 9 bases aligning to TRBD1. The CDR3 length is 15 residues. Trimming at V came to 5 bases and at J to 5 bases, leaving 4 bases not matched to a gene. CDR1 MDHEN and CDR2 SYDVKM come from the germline V gene.

The chain has TRBV9 and TRBJ2-3; 9 positions agree with TRBD2. Germline CDR1 SGDLS, CDR2 YYNGEE. J lost 3 bases, V lost 0 bases, and 5 bases had no gene match. The CDR3 loop spans 16 amino acids. CDR3 DNA sequence: TGTGCCAGCAGCGTAGTTCGTGCGGGAGGGACAGATACGCAGTATTTT. Protein product: CASSVVRAGGTDTQYF.